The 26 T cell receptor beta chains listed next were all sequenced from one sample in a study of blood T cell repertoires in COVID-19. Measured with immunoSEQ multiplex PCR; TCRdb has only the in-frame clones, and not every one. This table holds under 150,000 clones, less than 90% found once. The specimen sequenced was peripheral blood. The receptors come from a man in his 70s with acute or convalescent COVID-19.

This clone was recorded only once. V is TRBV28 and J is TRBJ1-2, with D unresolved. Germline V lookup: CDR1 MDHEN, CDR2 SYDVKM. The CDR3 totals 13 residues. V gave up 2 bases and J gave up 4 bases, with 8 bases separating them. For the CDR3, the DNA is TGTGCCAGCAGTTTAATGGCAGGCTATGGCTACACCTTC. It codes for CASSLMAGYGYTF.

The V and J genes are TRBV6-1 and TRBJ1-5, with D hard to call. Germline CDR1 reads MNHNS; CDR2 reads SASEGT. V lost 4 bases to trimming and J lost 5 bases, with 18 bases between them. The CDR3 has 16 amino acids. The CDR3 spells CASSVFTTSGDQPQHF. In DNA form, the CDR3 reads TGTGCCAGCAGTGTGTTTACCACCTCCGGGGATCAGCCCCAGCATTTT.

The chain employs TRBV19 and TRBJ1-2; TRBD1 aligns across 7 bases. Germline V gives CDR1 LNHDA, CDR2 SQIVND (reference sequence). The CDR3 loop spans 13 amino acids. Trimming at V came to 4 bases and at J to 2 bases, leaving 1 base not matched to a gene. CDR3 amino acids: CASSRDRNYGYTF. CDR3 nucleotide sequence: TGTGCCAGTAGTAGGGACAGAAACTATGGCTACACCTTC.

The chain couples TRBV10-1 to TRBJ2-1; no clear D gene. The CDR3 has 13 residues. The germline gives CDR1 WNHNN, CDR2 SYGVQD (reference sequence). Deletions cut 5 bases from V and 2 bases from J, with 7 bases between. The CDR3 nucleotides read TGCGCCAGCAGTTCTTCAGCCTACAATGAGCAGTTCTTC. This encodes CASSSSAYNEQFF.

The DNA of the CDR3 is TGTGCCAGCAGCTTAGGGACAACTAGCGTGGCCGGGGATGAGCAGTTCTTC. The encoded protein is CASSLGTTSVAGDEQFF. V and J are TRBV7-9 and TRBJ2-1; 7 bases agree with TRBD2. The CDR3 contains 17 residues. Per the germline V gene, CDR1 is SEHNR and CDR2 is FQNEAQ (reference sequence). Trimming at V came to 1 base and at J to 8 bases, leaving 14 bases not matched to a gene.

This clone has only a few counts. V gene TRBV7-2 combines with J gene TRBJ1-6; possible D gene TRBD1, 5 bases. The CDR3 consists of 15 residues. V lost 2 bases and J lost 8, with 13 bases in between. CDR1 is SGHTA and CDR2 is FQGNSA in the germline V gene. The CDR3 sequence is CASSLQGSYYSPLHF. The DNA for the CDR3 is TGTGCCAGCAGCTTACAGGGCTCTTACTATTCACCCCTCCACTTT.

The CDR3 spells CASSLQPGGSPLHF. CDR3 DNA: TGTGCCAGCAGCTTGCAACCAGGGGGTTCACCCCTCCACTTT. J is TRBJ1-6 and V is TRBV7-2, with TRBD1 matching 7 bases. The CDR3 totals 14 residues. Germline CDR1 SGHTA, CDR2 FQGNSA. V shed 3 bases, J shed 9 bases, and the junction held 5 bases outside the gene matches.

In DNA, the CDR3 is TGTGCCAGCAGCTTGGATCAGTCTACAGGCCGCCAAGAGACCCAGTACTTC. Translated: CASSLDQSTGRQETQYF. V usage is TRBV5-6 and J usage is TRBJ2-5; D is possibly TRBD1 (5 bases). The CDR3 sequence is 17 residues long. With 0 bases removed from V and 1 base from J, the gap between germline ends came to 16 bases. CDR1 is SGHDT, CDR2 YYEEEE, per germline.

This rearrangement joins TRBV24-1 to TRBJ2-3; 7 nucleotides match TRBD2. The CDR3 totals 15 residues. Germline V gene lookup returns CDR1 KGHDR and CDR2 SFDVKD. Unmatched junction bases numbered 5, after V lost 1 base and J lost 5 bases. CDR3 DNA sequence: TGTGCCACCAGTGATTTAGAAGCGGGGAAAGATACGCAGTATTTT. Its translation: CATSDLEAGKDTQYF.

The CDR3 nucleotides are TGTGCCAGCAGCTCAGGACTAGCGGGGGGCTTGGATACGCAGTATTTT. Amino acids: CASSSGLAGGLDTQYF. The rearrangement joins TRBV7-2 to TRBJ2-3; 14 bases map to TRBD2. The CDR3 contains 16 residues. V shed 4 bases, J shed 6 bases, and the junction held 6 bases outside the gene matches. Germline CDR1 SGHTA, CDR2 FQGNSA.

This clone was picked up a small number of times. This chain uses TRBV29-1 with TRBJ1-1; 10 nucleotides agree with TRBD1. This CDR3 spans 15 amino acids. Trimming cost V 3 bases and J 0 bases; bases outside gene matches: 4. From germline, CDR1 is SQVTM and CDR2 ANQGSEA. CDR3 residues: CSVEGQGIMNTEAFF. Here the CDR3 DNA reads TGCAGCGTTGAGGGACAGGGGATTATGAACACTGAAGCTTTCTTT.

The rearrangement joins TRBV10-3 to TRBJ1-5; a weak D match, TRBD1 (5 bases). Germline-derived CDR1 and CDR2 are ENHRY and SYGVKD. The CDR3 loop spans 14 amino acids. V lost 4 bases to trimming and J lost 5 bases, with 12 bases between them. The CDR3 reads CAISVEGSHQPQHF. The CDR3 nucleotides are TGTGCCATCAGTGTGGAGGGGAGCCATCAGCCCCAGCATTTT.

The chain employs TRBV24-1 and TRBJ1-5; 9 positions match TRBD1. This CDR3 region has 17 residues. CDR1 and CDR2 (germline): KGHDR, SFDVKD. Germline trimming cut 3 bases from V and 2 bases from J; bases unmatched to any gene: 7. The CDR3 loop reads CATSDGTGQGRNQPQHF. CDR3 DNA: TGTGCCACCAGTGATGGCACGGGACAGGGCCGCAATCAGCCCCAGCATTTT.

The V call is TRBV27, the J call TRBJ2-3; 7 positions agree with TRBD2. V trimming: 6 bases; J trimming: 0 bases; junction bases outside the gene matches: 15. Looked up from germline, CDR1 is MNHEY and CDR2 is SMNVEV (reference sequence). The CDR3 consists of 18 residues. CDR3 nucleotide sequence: TGTGCCAGCAGCCGACTTCAAGGGAGGGCCGTGAGCACAGATACGCAGTATTTT. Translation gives CASSRLQGRAVSTDTQYF.

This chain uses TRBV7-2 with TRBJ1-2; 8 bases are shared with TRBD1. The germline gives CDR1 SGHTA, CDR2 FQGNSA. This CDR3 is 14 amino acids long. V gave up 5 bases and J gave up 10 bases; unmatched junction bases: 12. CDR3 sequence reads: CASSGGTGTMDYTF. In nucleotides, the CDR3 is TGTGCCAGCAGCGGAGGGACAGGCACTATGGACTACACCTTC.

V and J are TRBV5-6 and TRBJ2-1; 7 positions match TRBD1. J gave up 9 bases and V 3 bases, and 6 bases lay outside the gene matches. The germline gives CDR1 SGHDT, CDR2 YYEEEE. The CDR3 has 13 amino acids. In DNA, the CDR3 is TGTGCCAGCAGCTCCCACAGGGGCCGTGAGCAGTTCTTC. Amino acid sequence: CASSSHRGREQFF.

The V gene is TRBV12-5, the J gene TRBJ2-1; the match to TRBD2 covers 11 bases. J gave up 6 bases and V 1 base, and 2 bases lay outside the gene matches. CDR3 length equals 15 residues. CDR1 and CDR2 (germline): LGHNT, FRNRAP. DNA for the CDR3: TGTGCTAGTGGTTTGGCTAGCGGGGGGAGCAATGAGCAGTTCTTC. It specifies CASGLASGGSNEQFF.

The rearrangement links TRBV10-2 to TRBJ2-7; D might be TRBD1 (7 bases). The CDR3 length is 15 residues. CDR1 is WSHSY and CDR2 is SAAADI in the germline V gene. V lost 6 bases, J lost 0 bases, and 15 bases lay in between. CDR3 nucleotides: TGCGCCAGCAGGCCCTCAGGGGGGAGCTCCTACGAGCAGTACTTC. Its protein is CASRPSGGSSYEQYF.

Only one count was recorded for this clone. CDR3 residues: CASNQRAGNTQYF. DNA for the CDR3: TGTGCCAGCAACCAAAGGGCAGGGAATACGCAGTATTTT. This chain links TRBV6-5 with TRBJ2-3; D may be TRBD1 (5 bases). Trimming pared 7 bases from V and 7 bases from J, leaving 15 bases between. This CDR3 has 13 amino acids. CDR1 is MNHEY, CDR2 SVGAGI, per germline.

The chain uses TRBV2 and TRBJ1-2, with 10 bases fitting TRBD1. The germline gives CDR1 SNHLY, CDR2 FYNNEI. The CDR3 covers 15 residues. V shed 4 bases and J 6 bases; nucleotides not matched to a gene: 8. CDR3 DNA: TGTGCCAGCAGTGTTTCGGGACAGGGGCCAAATGGCTACACCTTC. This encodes CASSVSGQGPNGYTF.

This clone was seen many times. The CDR3 coding sequence is TGTGCCAGCAGCTTCTTGCGGCGGGCACCTAGCGGGGGAATCTGGACCCAGTACTTC. Its protein product is CASSFLRRAPSGGIWTQYF. This chain links TRBV7-9 with TRBJ2-5, with 10 bases that match TRBD2. CDR1 and CDR2 (germline): SEHNR, FQNEAQ (reference sequence). The ends lost 3 bases at V and 7 bases at J; junction bases unmatched: 20. The CDR3 length is 19 residues.

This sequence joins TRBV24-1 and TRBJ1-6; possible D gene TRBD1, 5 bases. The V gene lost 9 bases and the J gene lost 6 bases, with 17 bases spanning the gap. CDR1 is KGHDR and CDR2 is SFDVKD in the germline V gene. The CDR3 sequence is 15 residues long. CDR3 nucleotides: TGTGCCACCTCCCTCATCGGGGGAGGTAATTCACCCCTCCACTTT. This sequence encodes CATSLIGGGNSPLHF.

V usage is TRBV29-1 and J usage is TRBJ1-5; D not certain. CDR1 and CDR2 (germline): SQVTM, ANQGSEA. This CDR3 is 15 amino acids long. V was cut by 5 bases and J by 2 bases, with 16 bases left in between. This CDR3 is CSVSDGVIGNQPQHF. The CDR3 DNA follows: TGCAGCGTTTCCGACGGGGTTATAGGCAATCAGCCCCAGCATTTT.

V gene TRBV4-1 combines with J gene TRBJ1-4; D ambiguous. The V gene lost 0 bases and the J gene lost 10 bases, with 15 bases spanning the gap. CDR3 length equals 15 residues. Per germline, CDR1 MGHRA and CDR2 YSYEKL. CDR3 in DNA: TGCGCCAGCAGCCAAGAGTTCACTCTCCCGGGAAAACTGTTTTTT. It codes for CASSQEFTLPGKLFF.

The CDR3 spells CASTARTTGGYNEQFF. CDR3 coding DNA: TGTGCCAGCACCGCGAGAACGACAGGGGGCTACAATGAGCAGTTCTTC. J is TRBJ2-1 and V is TRBV5-4, with 9 bases fitting TRBD1. Looked up from germline, CDR1 is SGHNT and CDR2 is YYREEE (reference sequence). J was trimmed by 3 bases and V by 6 bases; bases with no gene match: 10. CDR3 size: 16 residues.

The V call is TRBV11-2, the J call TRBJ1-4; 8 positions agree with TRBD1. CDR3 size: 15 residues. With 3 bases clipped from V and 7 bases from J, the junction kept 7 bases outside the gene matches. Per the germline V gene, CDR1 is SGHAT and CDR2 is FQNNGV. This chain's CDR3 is CASSFPGGAFEKLFF. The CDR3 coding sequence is TGTGCCAGCAGCTTCCCAGGGGGCGCCTTTGAAAAACTGTTTTTT.